This passage covers 32 T cell receptor beta chains from one sample sequenced in a study of shared clonotypes between healthy human individuals. Profiling relied on immunoSEQ multiplex PCR, and the TCRdb table lists in-frame clones only, not all of them. The repertoire includes some 2,000,000 clones, about 95% of them detected once, and approximately 0.13% sits in the top ten. Sequencing was performed on naive CD4+ T cells sorted from blood. Indicated subset: CD45RA+ positively selected. The receptors were sampled from a man younger than 35 in good health.

The CDR3 reads CASVDRGREKLFF. The CDR3 bases are TGTGCCAGCGTAGACAGGGGGCGCGAAAAACTGTTTTTT. The chain has TRBV25-1 and TRBJ1-4; 10 bases line up with TRBD1. The CDR3 runs to 13 residues. From germline, CDR1 is MGHDK and CDR2 SYGVNS. The J segment lost 8 bases and the V segment lost 8 bases, leaving 5 bases of the junction unmatched. The full variable domain, its missing parts supplied by reference TRBV25-1 and TRBJ1-4, is EADIYQTPRYLVIGTGKKITLECSQTMGHDKMYWYQQDPGMELHLIHYSYGVNSTEKGDLSSESTVSRIRTEHFPLTLESARPSHTSQYLCASVDRGREKLFFGSGTQLSVL.

J is TRBJ1-6 and V is TRBV4-1; possible D gene TRBD1, 5 bases. This CDR3 is built from 13 residues. Trimming shortened V by 4 bases and J by 10 bases, and 11 bases separated the two germline ends. Germline-derived CDR1 and CDR2 are MGHRA and YSYEKL. The CDR3 DNA sequence: TGCGCCAGCAGCCCCGATCAGGGCTCACCCCTCCACTTT. Its protein product is CASSPDQGSPLHF.

The J gene is TRBJ2-3, the V gene TRBV9; 16 bases are a match to TRBD2. Trimming cost V 3 bases and J 3 bases; bases outside gene matches: 10. This CDR3 has 19 residues. Germline values: CDR1 SGDLS, CDR2 YYNGEE. CDR3 residues: CASSEGLAGGSSTTDTQYF. The CDR3 bases are TGTGCCAGCAGCGAGGGACTAGCGGGAGGGTCGTCTACGACAGATACGCAGTATTTT.

V gene TRBV19 combines with J gene TRBJ2-7; D is perhaps TRBD2 (6 bases). Trimming took 6 bases from V and 5 from J, leaving 14 bases between them. This CDR3 has 13 amino acids. Germline CDR1 LNHDA, CDR2 SQIVND (reference sequence). CDR3: CASSWRVRDEQYF. CDR3 bases: TGTGCCAGTAGCTGGAGGGTGCGGGACGAGCAGTACTTC. The full variable domain, rest sourced from reference TRBV19 and TRBJ2-7, is DGGITQSPKYLFRKEGQNVTLSCEQNLNHDAMYWYRQDPGQGLRLIYYSQIVNDFQKGDIAEGYSVSREKKESFPLTVTSAQKNPTAFYLCASSWRVRDEQYFGPGTRLTVT.

The chain is built from TRBV30 and TRBJ2-7, with TRBD1 matching over 8 bases. This CDR3 region has 12 residues. Germline V CDR1 and CDR2: GTSNPN, SVGIG (reference sequence). J gave up 2 bases and V 7 bases, and 4 bases lay outside the gene matches. The CDR3 here is CASDRAAYEQYF. The CDR3 DNA sequence: TGTGCCTCGGACAGGGCGGCCTACGAGCAGTACTTC.

For this clone: A much larger clone lies one base from this, so it may be a read error. The rearrangement joins TRBV6-1 to TRBJ2-7; the D gene is possibly TRBD1 (5 bases). This CDR3 contains 11 residues. Germline CDR1 MNHNS, CDR2 SASEGT. V gave up 7 bases and J gave up 3 bases, with 7 bases separating them. CDR3 nucleotide sequence: TGTGCCAGCACAGGGTTCTACGAGCAGTACTTC. It specifies CASTGFYEQYF.

The J gene is TRBJ2-3, the V gene TRBV5-1; 8 nucleotides line up with TRBD1. From germline, CDR1 is SGHRS and CDR2 YFSETQ. The length of the CDR3 is 16 residues. Losses at the gene ends were 2 bases for V and 6 bases for J; bases not matched to a gene: 11. The CDR3 region is CASSFREAGGADTQYF. CDR3 sequence (DNA): TGCGCCAGCAGCTTTAGGGAAGCAGGGGGCGCGGATACGCAGTATTTT.

The V call is TRBV21-1, the J call TRBJ2-4; no DNA check was done on the table's D call, TRBD1. TRBV21-1 is a pseudogene locus. The CDR3 sequence is 17 residues long. The CDR3 region is CASSFRLKQGAKNIQYF. CDR3 bases: TGTGCCAGCAGCTTTAGGCTAAAACAGGGTGCCAAAAACATTCAGTACTTC.

V is TRBV7-9 and J is TRBJ1-6; the D gene is possibly TRBD1 (5 bases). Trimming took 1 base from V and 6 from J, leaving 13 bases between them. The CDR3 has 16 amino acids. Germline V CDR1 and CDR2: SEHNR, FQNEAQ (reference sequence). In nucleotides, the CDR3 is TGTGCCAGCAGCTTAGAAGTCGGGACGGGTAATTCACCCCTCCACTTT. Its protein product is CASSLEVGTGNSPLHF.

The V gene is TRBV9, the J gene TRBJ2-1; 8 bases are a match to TRBD2. The ends lost 3 bases at V and 0 bases at J; junction bases unmatched: 2. Germline assignment: CDR1 SGDLS and CDR2 YYNGEE. The CDR3 is 15 residues long. The CDR3 region is CASSASGFSYNEQFF. For the CDR3, the DNA is TGTGCCAGCAGCGCTAGCGGGTTCTCCTACAATGAGCAGTTCTTC.

This sequence joins TRBV11-2 and TRBJ2-1, with 9 bases that match TRBD1. Trimming cost V 0 bases and J 8 bases; bases outside gene matches: 11. The CDR3 consists of 17 residues. Germline loops: CDR1 SGHAT, CDR2 FQNNGV. CDR3 nucleotides: TGTGCCAGCAGCTTAGATGGGAACAGGGGGCTAGTGTATGAGCAGTTCTTC. Protein product: CASSLDGNRGLVYEQFF.

The V and J genes are TRBV9 and TRBJ2-3; weak D call: TRBD2 (6 bases). This CDR3 spans 16 amino acids. Trimming cost V 3 bases and J 0 bases, with 14 bases left between them. Germline loops: CDR1 SGDLS, CDR2 YYNGEE. CDR3: CASSAQLGTSTDTQYF. In nucleotides, the CDR3 is TGTGCCAGCAGCGCTCAACTAGGGACTAGCACAGATACGCAGTATTTT. The full variable domain, with the rest looked up from reference TRBV9 and TRBJ2-3, is DSGVTQTPKHLITATGQRVTLRCSPRSGDLSVYWYQQSLDQGLQFLIQYYNGEERAKGNILERFSAQQFPDLHSELNLSSLELGDSALYFCASSAQLGTSTDTQYFGPGTRLTVL.

The chain combines TRBV7-2 with TRBJ2-7; 8 nucleotides agree with TRBD1. This CDR3 comprises 17 residues. The germline gives CDR1 SGHTA, CDR2 FQGNSA. The trim removed 4 bases at V and 6 bases at J, leaving 17 bases unmatched. CDR3 sequence reads: CASSSSGQGPRLREQYF. As DNA, the CDR3 is TGTGCCAGCAGCTCAAGCGGACAGGGTCCGAGGTTGCGCGAGCAGTACTTC.

The chain carries TRBV12-5 and TRBJ1-2; D unresolved. Trimming cost V 6 bases and J 8 bases, with 13 bases left between them. CDR1 and CDR2 from the germline V gene are LGHNT and FRNRAP. The CDR3 has 12 residues. The CDR3: CASGSTSGGYTF. DNA of the CDR3: TGTGCTAGTGGCTCAACCTCCGGCGGCTACACCTTC.

The chain joins TRBV18 to TRBJ2-5, with 10 bases that match TRBD2. The CDR3 totals 15 residues. The V gene end was trimmed by 1 base and the J gene end by 1 base; junction bases not matched to a gene: 0. Germline V gives CDR1 KGHSH, CDR2 LQKENI. The CDR3 nucleotides are TGTGCCAGCTCACCACGACTAGCGGGCCAAGAGACCCAGTACTTC. Translating gives CASSPRLAGQETQYF.

The genes are TRBV10-2 and TRBJ2-1; 10 bases match TRBD1. The J segment lost 9 bases and the V segment lost 10 bases, leaving 15 bases of the junction unmatched. CDR1 is WSHSY and CDR2 is SAAADI in the germline V gene. The CDR3 has 15 residues. The CDR3 region has the DNA TGCGCCACTTCCCGAGGGGACAGGGGCGTCGGTGAGCAGTTCTTC. Its protein product is CATSRGDRGVGEQFF.

The chain is built from TRBV29-1 and TRBJ2-7, with D hard to call. CDR3 length equals 12 residues. Germline CDR1 SQVTM, CDR2 ANQGSEA. V was shortened by 6 bases and J by 2 bases, with 11 bases between the two germline ends. The CDR3 bases are TGCAGCGTCTCGGGCTCGCCCTACGAGCAGTACTTC. Its translation: CSVSGSPYEQYF.

This clone was seen once. The V call is TRBV5-4, the J call TRBJ1-6; D gene ambiguous. The CDR3 spans 15 residues. Trimming took off 4 bases at V and 5 bases at J, with 13 bases between the two ends. The germline gives CDR1 SGHNT, CDR2 YYREEE (reference sequence). The chain's CDR3 is CASSPRPDNNSPLHF. The CDR3 DNA reads as TGTGCCAGCAGCCCCCGGCCGGATAATAATTCACCCCTCCACTTT. Supplemented by reference TRBV5-4 and TRBJ1-6, the full variable domain reads ETGVTQSPTHLIKTRGQQVTLRCSSQSGHNTVSWYQQALGQGPQFIFQYYREEENGRGNFPPRFSGLQFPNYSSELNVNALELDDSALYLCASSPRPDNNSPLHFGNGTRLTVT.

The rearrangement uses TRBV4-1 and TRBJ1-2, with D tentatively TRBD1 (6 bases). The germline V and J ends were trimmed by 1 base and 2 bases, with 11 bases remaining between them. CDR1 MGHRA and CDR2 YSYEKL come from the germline V gene. The CDR3 extends over 15 amino acids. CDR3 sequence: CASSQGGTPNYGYTF. The CDR3 DNA sequence: TGCGCCAGCAGCCAAGGGGGGACACCAAACTATGGCTACACCTTC.

V usage is TRBV5-1 and J usage is TRBJ2-5, with 7 nucleotides matching TRBD2. V gave up 2 bases and J gave up 4 bases; unmatched junction bases: 14. This CDR3 is built from 17 residues. Germline V gene lookup returns CDR1 SGHRS and CDR2 YFSETQ. The CDR3 nucleotides read TGCGCCAGCAGCTTTGCGTCCGCGGGAGTGGCTAGAGAGACCCAGTACTTC. Residues: CASSFASAGVARETQYF.

For the CDR3, the DNA is TGTGCCAGTAGTATAGAGGACGGAGTCTCCTACGAGCAGTACTTC. Amino acid sequence: CASSIEDGVSYEQYF. The chain links TRBV19 to TRBJ2-7; no reliable D call. Germline-derived CDR1 and CDR2 are LNHDA and SQIVND (reference sequence). The CDR3 runs 15 residues. The V end lost 0 bases, the J end lost 0 bases, and 9 bases lay between the germline ends.

The rearrangement links TRBV18 to TRBJ1-3; perhaps TRBD1 as D (6 bases). The germline V and J ends were trimmed by 1 base and 0 bases, with 13 bases remaining between them. The germline V gene encodes CDR1 KGHSH and CDR2 LQKENI. The CDR3 runs to 17 residues. CDR3 nucleotides: TGTGCCAGCTCACCACTCCGAACGGACAGCTCTGGAAACACCATATATTTT. This gives the protein CASSPLRTDSSGNTIYF.

The J gene is TRBJ2-1, the V gene TRBV30; 8 bases fit TRBD1. Germline trimming cut 0 bases from V and 2 bases from J; bases unmatched to any gene: 3. This CDR3 has 15 residues. CDR1 and CDR2 from the germline V gene are GTSNPN and SVGIG (reference sequence). DNA of the CDR3: TGTGCCTGGAGTGTTCGACAGGGGACCTACAATGAGCAGTTCTTC. Its translation: CAWSVRQGTYNEQFF.

The genes are TRBV5-1 and TRBJ2-7; 10 bases align to TRBD1. The germline V gene encodes CDR1 SGHRS and CDR2 YFSETQ. The junction had 7 bases not matched to a gene; V was cut back by 0 bases and J by 4 bases. The CDR3 is made up of 16 amino acids. The DNA of the CDR3 is TGCGCCAGCAGCTTGGACGGACAGGGGGGAGGATACGAGCAGTACTTC. The encoded protein is CASSLDGQGGGYEQYF.

This clone was seen once. The chain carries TRBV11-2 and TRBJ2-2; 7 nucleotides agree with TRBD1. CDR3 size: 15 residues. Trimming cost V 5 bases and J 8 bases; bases outside gene matches: 11. Germline-derived CDR1 and CDR2 are SGHAT and FQNNGV. This CDR3 is CASSPVTGSTGELFF. In DNA form, the CDR3 reads TGTGCCAGCAGCCCGGTGACAGGGAGTACTGGGGAGCTGTTTTTT.

This rearrangement joins TRBV5-4 to TRBJ2-1, with 7 bases aligning to TRBD1. The junction had 7 bases not matched to a gene; V was cut back by 4 bases and J by 6 bases. This CDR3 contains 14 residues. Germline loops: CDR1 SGHNT, CDR2 YYREEE (reference sequence). CDR3 DNA: TGTGCCAGCAGCCTAGACAGGGTATTCAATGAGCAGTTCTTC. As protein: CASSLDRVFNEQFF. The entire variable domain, with the rest obtained from reference TRBV5-4 and TRBJ2-1, is as follows: ETGVTQSPTHLIKTRGQQVTLRCSSQSGHNTVSWYQQALGQGPQFIFQYYREEENGRGNFPPRFSGLQFPNYSSELNVNALELDDSALYLCASSLDRVFNEQFFGPGTRLTVL.

The chain joins TRBV4-1 to TRBJ1-1; D call uncertain. The CDR3 is 15 amino acids. V was shortened by 1 base and J by 3 bases, with 12 bases between the two germline ends. Germline assignment: CDR1 MGHRA and CDR2 YSYEKL. The CDR3: CASSQGLGSYTEAFF. The CDR3 DNA reads as TGCGCCAGCAGCCAAGGTTTGGGCAGTTACACTGAAGCTTTCTTT.

This rearrangement joins TRBV10-3 to TRBJ2-4; perhaps TRBD1 as D (5 bases). The germline V gene has CDR1 ENHRY and CDR2 SYGVKD. The CDR3 runs to 12 residues. V gave up 5 bases and J gave up 8 bases, with 10 bases separating them. CDR3 amino acids: CAISSRADIQYF. DNA for the CDR3: TGTGCCATCAGTTCCAGGGCGGACATTCAGTACTTC.

The rearrangement uses TRBV5-1 and TRBJ1-3, with D possibly being TRBD1 (6 bases). The CDR3 consists of 17 residues. Germline V CDR1 and CDR2: SGHRS, YFSETQ. V lost 3 bases and J lost 3, with 19 bases in between. CDR3 coding DNA: TGCGCCAGCAGCTCGATACGGACAGAAGAATTTGGAAACACCATATATTTT. Translating gives CASSSIRTEEFGNTIYF.

V and J are TRBV2 and TRBJ2-4, with 10 positions matching TRBD1. CDR1 and CDR2 from the germline V gene are SNHLY and FYNNEI. The length of the CDR3 is 16 residues. With 5 bases clipped from V and 3 bases from J, the junction kept 7 bases outside the gene matches. CDR3 DNA: TGTGCCAGCAGTATCCTTTGGACAGGGGGCAAAAACATTCAGTACTTC. Translating gives CASSILWTGGKNIQYF.

The rearrangement joins TRBV7-2 to TRBJ1-3, with TRBD1 matching over 10 bases. This CDR3 is built from 17 residues. V dropped 5 bases and J dropped 3; count of bases not matched to a gene: 10. Per the germline V gene, CDR1 is SGHTA and CDR2 is FQGNSA. The CDR3 loop is CASSATGTGVYGNTIYF. The CDR3 bases are TGTGCCAGCAGCGCGACCGGGACAGGGGTTTATGGAAACACCATATATTTT.

The rearrangement joins TRBV10-2 to TRBJ2-1; TRBD2 matches at 10 bases. The trim removed 6 bases at V and 5 bases at J, leaving 1 base unmatched. Germline V gene data show CDR1 as WSHSY and CDR2 as SAAADI. This CDR3 has 13 amino acids. This CDR3 reads CASRLAGNNEQFF. In nucleotides, the CDR3 is TGCGCCAGCAGACTAGCGGGGAACAATGAGCAGTTCTTC.